This TCR beta chain is from a study of CXCR3-negative and CXCR3-positive naive CD8 T cells. 5' RACE that incorporated UMI labels was used to prepare the TRB cDNA libraries. TCRdb reprocessed the 5' RACE reads; each CDR3 protein has one entry and no DNA is given. The sample includes approximately 45,000 distinct CDR3 sequences. Sorting yielded triplicates of hundreds of thousands of cells for each CD8+ T cell subset. Overall study findings and caveats: Memory CD8+ cells had much lower diversity, and both naive subsets had comparably high diversity. Once cells were cryopreserved, CXCR3 expression went down partly, and most assays used fresh PBMCs. TRBV-TRBJ usage was similar across naive CXCR3 subsets but distinct in memory cells.

In regard to this clonotype: Its specificity is unknown.

CDR1 is SGHRS and CDR2 is YFSETQ in the germline V gene. This CDR3 is 14 amino acids long. What was sequenced was memory CD8+ T cells from blood. This sequence originates from a human donor in good health. Some clones in this sample may be carry-over from other donors' samples. The V and J genes are TRBV5-1 and TRBJ1-2. This chain's CDR3 is CASSLLDHYYGYTF.